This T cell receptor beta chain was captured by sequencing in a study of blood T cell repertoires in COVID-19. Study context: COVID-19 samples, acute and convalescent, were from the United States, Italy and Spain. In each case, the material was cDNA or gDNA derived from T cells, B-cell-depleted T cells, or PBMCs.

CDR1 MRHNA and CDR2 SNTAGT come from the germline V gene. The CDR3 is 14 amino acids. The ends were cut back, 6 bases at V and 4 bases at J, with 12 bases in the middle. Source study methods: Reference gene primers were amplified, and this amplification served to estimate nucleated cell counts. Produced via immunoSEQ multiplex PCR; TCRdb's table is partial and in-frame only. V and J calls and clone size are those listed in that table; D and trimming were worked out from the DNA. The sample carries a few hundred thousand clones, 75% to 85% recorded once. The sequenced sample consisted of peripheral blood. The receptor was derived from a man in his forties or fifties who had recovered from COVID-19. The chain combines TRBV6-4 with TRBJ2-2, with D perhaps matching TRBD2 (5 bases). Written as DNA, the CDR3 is TGTGCCAGCAGCGAAACCGGACTCACCGGGGAGCTGTTTTTT. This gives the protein CASSETGLTGELFF.